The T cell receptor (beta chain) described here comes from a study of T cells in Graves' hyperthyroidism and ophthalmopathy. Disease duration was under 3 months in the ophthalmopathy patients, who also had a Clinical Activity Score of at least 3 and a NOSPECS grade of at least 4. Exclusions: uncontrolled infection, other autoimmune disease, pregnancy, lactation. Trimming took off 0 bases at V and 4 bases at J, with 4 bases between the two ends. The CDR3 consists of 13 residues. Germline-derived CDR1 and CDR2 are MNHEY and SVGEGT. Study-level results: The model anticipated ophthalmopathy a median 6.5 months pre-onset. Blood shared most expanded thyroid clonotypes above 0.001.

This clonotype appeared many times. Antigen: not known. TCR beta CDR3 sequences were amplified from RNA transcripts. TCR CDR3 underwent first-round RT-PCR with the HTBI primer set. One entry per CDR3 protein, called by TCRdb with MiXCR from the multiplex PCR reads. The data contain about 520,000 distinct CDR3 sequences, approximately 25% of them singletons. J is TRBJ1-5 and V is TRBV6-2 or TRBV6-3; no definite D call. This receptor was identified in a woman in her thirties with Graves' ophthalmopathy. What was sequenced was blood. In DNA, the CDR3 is TGTGCCAGCAGTTACTCTACAAATCAGCCCCAGCATTTT. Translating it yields CASSYSTNQPQHF.